This note documents a single T cell receptor (beta chain) sequence. Its antigen is not identified. Extraction of RNA preceded its reverse transcription into cDNA, which served as the sequencing template. Sequenced by immunoSEQ multiplex PCR; TCRdb stores in-frame clones only, minus some. The data show under 250,000 clones, more than 45% seen once. The data belong to a study of CD8+ T cells in alopecia areata. The overall study: Tofacitinib ran for 6 to 18 months before 6 months off drug.

Treatment of the sample: oral pan-JAK inhibitor, 5-10 mg twice daily. Researchers took lesional scalp punch biopsies and peripheral blood from people who were alopecia areata patients. Study results and limitations: Clarity of TCR sharing across patients fell short of that in mice, possibly HLA-related. Throughout tofacitinib, many expanded lesional clones continued to persist in scalp and blood.

From germline, CDR1 is SGHRS and CDR2 YFSETQ. Trimming pared 2 bases from V and 2 bases from J, leaving 15 bases between. There are 16 residues in the CDR3. The clonotype originates from a human donor with alopecia areata. The input for sequencing was CD4+ T cells sorted from blood, taken at week 4, from a patient treated with tofacitinib. The chain recombines TRBV5-1 with TRBJ2-3, with D possibly being TRBD2 (5 bases). The CDR3 DNA is TGCGCCAGCAGCTTAAAGAGGGAACCGCCCACAGATACGCAGTATTTT. Translation: CASSLKREPPTDTQYF.